This TCR beta chain was observed in a study of blood T cell repertoires in COVID-19. With 2 bases removed from V and 1 base from J, the gap between germline ends came to 11 bases. The CDR3 loop spans 15 amino acids. Germline CDR1 and CDR2: MNHEY and SVGAGI. Clones were read by immunoSEQ multiplex PCR, and TCRdb kept only the in-frame ones, dropping some. The sample includes some 260,000 clones, roughly 82% seen only once; the top ten take 4.5% to 6%. The genes are TRBV6-5 and TRBJ1-1; D is perhaps TRBD1 (5 bases). This TCR derives from a woman older than 75 with active or convalescent COVID-19. The sequenced sample consisted of peripheral blood. The CDR3 DNA reads as TGTGCCAGCAGTTACCTTGACAGAAAGAACACTGAAGCTTTCTTT. Encoded protein: CASSYLDRKNTEAFF.